These T cell receptor beta chains were read from a single sample in a study of shared T cell receptors in the human thymus. Clones were read by immunoSEQ multiplex PCR, and TCRdb kept only the in-frame ones, dropping some. The table has about 380,000 clones, roughly 94% seen once. Source material: thymocytes. The receptors were sampled from a human donor. Each CDR3 is given with its conserved first and last residue. A D gene is named only where the DNA matches it firmly. Not every row has a clone size; where given, it reads once, few, many or a size class.

NA NA TRBJ2-1 TRBV19 CASSRAKLYNEQFF TGTGCCAGTTCGAGGGCCAAACTCTACAATGAGCAGTTCTTC
TRBD1 NA TRBJ2-7 TRBV5-1 CASSQGTVAYEQYF TGCGCCAGCAGCCAGGGGACAGTGGCCTACGAGCAGTACTTC
NA NA TRBJ1-2 TRBV28 CASSPDGFYGYTF TGTGCCAGCAGTCCGGACGGATTCTATGGCTACACCTTC
NA NA TRBJ2-7 TRBV7-8 CASSSRSGTGAYEQYF TGTGCCAGCAGCTCCAGATCCGGGACTGGGGCCTACGAGCAGTACTTC
NA NA TRBJ2-1 TRBV6-1 CASTYQLRYEQFF TGTGCCAGCACGTACCAGCTGAGGTATGAGCAGTTCTTC
TRBD1 NA TRBJ2-7 TRBV6-1 CASSHRDRGYF TGTGCCAGCAGTCACCGGGACAGGGGTTACTTC
NA NA TRBJ2-7 TRBV18 CASSPRGSVGIGTHEQYF TGTGCCAGCTCACCACGGGGGAGTGTAGGTATCGGGACCCACGAGCAGTACTTC
TRBD1 NA TRBJ1-5 TRBV5-5 CASSLDRGANQPQHF TGTGCCAGCAGCCTGGACAGGGGCGCGAATCAGCCCCAGCATTTT
NA NA TRBJ1-1 TRBV10-3 CAISIHSDKAFF TGTGCCATCAGCATTCACAGTGATAAAGCTTTCTTT
NA NA TRBJ2-2 TRBV5-6 CASSAGRGAKNTGELFF TGTGCCAGCAGCGCCGGCAGGGGGGCTAAGAACACCGGGGAGCTGTTTTTT
TRBD2 NA TRBJ2-4 TRBV9 CASSVEGLAGANIQYF TGTGCCAGCAGCGTAGAGGGGCTAGCGGGAGCGAACATTCAGTACTTC
NA NA TRBJ2-7 TRBV14 CASSPRVSGLSYEQYF TGTGCCAGCAGCCCCCGGGTTAGCGGTTTATCCTACGAGCAGTACTTC
NA NA TRBJ1-2 TRBV7-8 CASSFMDSYGYTF TGTGCCAGCAGCTTTATGGACAGCTATGGCTACACCTTC
TRBD1 NA TRBJ2-2 TRBV7-2 CASSLAGQGDTGELFF TGTGCCAGCAGCTTAGCGGGACAGGGGGACACCGGGGAGCTGTTTTTT
NA NA TRBJ1-2 TRBV5-1 CASSLPRGENYGYTF TGCGCCAGCAGCTTGCCGAGGGGCGAAAACTATGGCTACACCTTC
NA NA TRBJ1-3 TRBV28 CASTRPGRNTIYF TGTGCCAGCACCCGCCCAGGGAGGAACACCATATATTTT
TRBD1 NA TRBJ2-7 TRBV5-5 CASSYRTGEAEQYF TGTGCCAGCAGCTACCGGACAGGGGAGGCCGAGCAGTACTTC
NA NA TRBJ2-3 TRBV10-1 CASSEKRLTDTQYF TGCGCCAGCAGTGAAAAGCGTCTCACAGATACGCAGTATTTT
TRBD2 NA TRBJ2-3 TRBV29-1 CSVEGVGVAGVSDTQYF TGCAGCGTTGAGGGGGTAGGGGTTGCGGGAGTCTCAGATACGCAGTATTTT
TRBD1 once TRBJ2-3 TRBV18 CASSPDRGPDTQYF TGTGCCAGCTCACCAGACAGGGGCCCAGATACGCAGTATTTT
TRBD1 NA TRBJ2-7 TRBV6-5 CASSYRGQPYEQYF TGTGCCAGCAGTTACAGGGGACAGCCCTACGAGCAGTACTTC
NA NA TRBJ2-1 TRBV6-4 CASSTGYNEQFF TGTGCCAGCAGTACAGGCTACAATGAGCAGTTCTTC
NA NA TRBJ2-1 TRBV11-2 CASSLVTFLGRYYNEQFF TGTGCCAGCAGCTTAGTGACGTTTTTGGGCCGATACTACAATGAGCAGTTCTTC
NA NA TRBJ2-1 TRBV19 CASRRRPASYNEQFF TGTGCCAGTAGACGTAGACCCGCCTCCTACAATGAGCAGTTCTTC
NA NA TRBJ2-1 TRBV27 CASSPMTPQDNEQFF TGTGCCAGCAGTCCCATGACACCCCAGGACAATGAGCAGTTCTTC
NA NA TRBJ1-4 TRBV27 CASSLWGRKEKLFF TGTGCCAGCAGTTTATGGGGGCGGAAGGAAAAACTGTTTTTT
TRBD2 once TRBJ2-3 TRBV6-1 CASSEAQGLAPGGTDTQYF TGTGCCAGCAGTGAAGCGCAGGGACTAGCGCCTGGGGGCACAGATACGCAGTATTTT
TRBD2 few TRBJ2-2 TRBV7-7 CASSQNRDSGLAGGSGELFF TGTGCTAGCAGCCAGAATCGGGACAGCGGACTAGCGGGAGGTTCCGGGGAGCTGTTTTTT
TRBD2 NA TRBJ2-1 TRBV9 CASSVVAGGPGNEQFF TGTGCCAGCAGCGTAGTCGCGGGAGGGCCGGGGAATGAGCAGTTCTTC
NA NA TRBJ1-5 TRBV14 CASADELGQPQHF TGTGCCAGCGCCGACGAACTTGGGCAGCCCCAGCATTTT
NA NA TRBJ2-5 TRBV5-1 CASQNEPGVGRIEETQYF TGCGCCAGCCAGAATGAACCAGGGGTGGGTAGGATCGAGGAGACCCAGTACTTC
NA NA TRBJ1-1 TRBV29-1 CSARGLMNTEAFF TGCAGCGCAAGGGGTCTAATGAACACTGAAGCTTTCTTT
TRBD2 NA TRBJ2-3 TRBV4-3 CASSQDWGKLAGVLRTDTQYF TGCGCCAGCAGCCAAGATTGGGGGAAGCTAGCGGGAGTCCTAAGGACAGATACGCAGTATTTT
TRBD2 NA TRBJ2-1 TRBV9 CASSVGGLLAGLAYNEQFF TGTGCCAGCAGCGTAGGCGGTCTATTAGCGGGATTGGCCTACAATGAGCAGTTCTTC
NA NA TRBJ2-1 TRBV6-6 CASSYGLNEQFF TGTGCCAGCAGTTACGGCCTCAATGAGCAGTTCTTC
TRBD2 NA TRBJ2-7 TRBV4-2 CASSQLQGLSPYEQYF TGTGCCAGCAGCCAACTCCAGGGACTATCACCCTACGAGCAGTACTTC
TRBD2 NA TRBJ2-2 TRBV5-1 CASSIGLAGASVPNTGELFF TGCGCCAGCAGCATCGGGCTAGCGGGAGCTTCGGTCCCGAACACCGGGGAGCTGTTTTTT
NA NA TRBJ2-7 TRBV27 CASSLNLYYEQYF TGTGCCAGCAGTTTAAATCTTTACTACGAGCAGTACTTC
NA NA TRBJ2-7 TRBV20-1 CSVGISYEQYF TGCAGTGTAGGGATCTCCTACGAGCAGTACTTC
TRBD1 NA TRBJ1-2 TRBV28 CALQGGDYGYTF TGTGCCTTGCAGGGGGGGGACTATGGCTACACCTTC
NA NA TRBJ1-1 TRBV5-6 CASLWGRRNTEAFF TGTGCCAGCCTCTGGGGACGAAGGAACACTGAAGCTTTCTTT
NA NA TRBJ2-7 TRBV6-1 CASSERRDPAYEQYF TGTGCCAGCAGTGAACGGCGGGACCCCGCCTACGAGCAGTACTTC
NA NA TRBJ2-7 TRBV27 CASSLKPYEQYF TGTGCCAGCAGTTTAAAACCCTACGAGCAGTACTTC
NA once TRBJ2-7 TRBV28 CASSSGRPYEQYF TGTGCCAGCAGTTCGGGCAGACCCTACGAGCAGTACTTC
NA NA TRBJ2-7 TRBV28 CASSRSYEQYF TGTGCCAGCAGCCGTTCCTACGAGCAGTACTTC
TRBD1 few TRBJ2-7 TRBV10-3 CAISLGQGTYEQYF TGTGCCATCAGTTTGGGACAGGGGACCTACGAGCAGTACTTC
TRBD2 once TRBJ2-7 TRBV7-2 CASSLAGGKHEQYF TGTGCCAGCAGCTTAGCGGGAGGGAAACACGAGCAGTACTTC
NA NA TRBJ2-1 TRBV11-2 CASSSHWDPRNYNEQFF TGTGCCAGCAGCTCCCACTGGGACCCGCGGAACTACAATGAGCAGTTCTTC
NA NA TRBJ1-4 TRBV18 CASSHGQPLNEKLFF TGTGCCAGCTCGCACGGACAGCCGCTAAATGAAAAACTGTTTTTT
NA NA TRBJ2-1 TRBV28 CASSFSGVPFNEQFF TGTGCCAGCAGTTTTTCAGGCGTCCCCTTCAATGAGCAGTTCTTC
NA NA TRBJ2-7 TRBV6-5 CASSYQEGRNYEQYF TGTGCCAGCAGTTACCAGGAGGGCCGTAATTACGAGCAGTACTTC
TRBD1 NA TRBJ2-3 TRBV27 CASRQGAIGLSTDTQYF TGTGCCAGCAGGCAGGGGGCCATTGGACTTAGCACAGATACGCAGTATTTT
NA NA TRBJ1-5 TRBV6-6 CASNTENQPQHF TGTGCCAGCAATACAGAAAATCAGCCCCAGCATTTT
NA once TRBJ2-1 TRBV6-1 CASSEGVGGSGQFF TGTGCCAGCAGTGAAGGGGTAGGAGGGAGTGGGCAGTTCTTC
NA NA TRBJ2-3 TRBV10-3 CAISELARTDTQYF TGTGCCATCAGTGAGCTAGCCCGCACAGATACGCAGTATTTT